Each of the 8 T cell receptor beta chains below was sequenced from the same sample in a study of shared clonotypes between healthy human individuals. This table comes from immunoSEQ multiplex PCR, and its TCRdb copy is limited to in-frame clones, with some not included. This table holds a few million clones, 93% found once. Sequencing used naive CD4+ T cells from PBMCs. Documented subset: CD45RA+ positively selected. The receptor source for this set is a man aged 18 to 29 in good health. Some clones in this sample may be carry-over from other donors' samples.

V and J are TRBV5-1 and TRBJ2-2; 8 nucleotides line up with TRBD1. This CDR3 is 16 amino acids long. CDR1 is SGHRS, CDR2 YFSETQ, per germline. The V and J ends lost 4 bases and 1 base, in that order; junction bases with no gene match: 6. Here the CDR3 reads CASSGPGTGNTGELFF. The DNA for the CDR3 is TGCGCCAGCAGCGGTCCCGGGACAGGGAACACCGGGGAGCTGTTTTTT.

The gene calls are TRBV5-4 and TRBJ1-1; TRBD1 might be the D (6 bases). The CDR3 totals 14 residues. Trimming shortened V by 5 bases and J by 3 bases, and 14 bases separated the two germline ends. Germline CDR1 is SGHNT and CDR2 is YYREEE (reference sequence). The CDR3 bases are TGTGCCAGCAGTGGGAGGGGGATTGACACTGAAGCTTTCTTT. Translation gives CASSGRGIDTEAFF.

The chain has TRBV4-3 and TRBJ1-5; possibly TRBD1 for D (5 bases). Germline V gene lookup returns CDR1 LGHNA and CDR2 YSLEER. V lost 4 bases to trimming and J lost 0 bases, with 10 bases between them. The CDR3 sequence is 15 residues long. The chain's CDR3 is CASSLTGLSNQPQHF. The CDR3 DNA follows: TGCGCCAGCAGCCTGACGGGACTTAGCAATCAGCCCCAGCATTTT.

The chain recombines TRBV2 with TRBJ1-4; D remains unclear. CDR1 is SNHLY, CDR2 FYNNEI, per germline. Trimming cost V 2 bases and J 5 bases, with 18 bases left between them. This CDR3 spans 17 amino acids. As DNA, the CDR3 is TGTGCCAGCAGTGAAAGGCTTGGCGTGTCAGGAAATGAAAAACTGTTTTTT. Its protein is CASSERLGVSGNEKLFF.

The rearrangement uses TRBV4-1 and TRBJ1-5; D not certain. Trimming removed 5 bases from V and 4 bases from J, with 15 bases in between. CDR3 length: 15 residues. Germline V gene lookup returns CDR1 MGHRA and CDR2 YSYEKL. The CDR3 DNA reads as TGCGCCAGCAGCTGGAGTTGGGTTCGGAATCAGCCCCAGCATTTT. Protein: CASSWSWVRNQPQHF.

The rearrangement links TRBV4-1 to TRBJ2-7, with a weak D call TRBD1 (5 bases). CDR1 is MGHRA, CDR2 YSYEKL, per germline. The ends were cut back, 1 base at V and 10 bases at J, with 20 bases in the middle. This CDR3 is 15 amino acids long. The CDR3 region has the DNA TGCGCCAGCAGCCAAGGCTTACAGGCCAGCAGCGAACAGTACTTC. It is translated as CASSQGLQASSEQYF.

The chain employs TRBV19 and TRBJ2-1; perhaps TRBD1 as D (6 bases). Germline V gene lookup returns CDR1 LNHDA and CDR2 SQIVND (reference sequence). The CDR3 covers 14 residues. V dropped 6 bases and J dropped 9 bases, with 18 bases sitting between them. CDR3 sequence: CASSGKQGSGEQFF. Here the CDR3 DNA reads TGTGCCAGTAGCGGGAAACAGGGCTCCGGTGAGCAGTTCTTC.

The chain employs TRBV29-1 and TRBJ2-5, with D unclear. Trimming removed 4 bases from V and 6 bases from J, with 18 bases in between. Germline CDR1 reads SQVTM; CDR2 reads ANQGSEA. The CDR3 covers 14 residues. CDR3: CSVAARVAAKTQYF. CDR3 bases: TGCAGCGTTGCCGCCCGCGTGGCAGCGAAGACCCAGTACTTC.